The rows below give T cell receptor beta chains drawn from one sample of a study of T cell repertoires in cytomegalovirus infection. The antigens for these receptors are not known. From the reads, TCRdb called clonotypes with MiXCR, one entry per CDR3 protein. This repertoire shows about 920,000 distinct CDR3 sequences, 25% to 40% found once; its top ten account for around 15%. The specimen comprised cultured CD8+ T cells from PBMCs, sampled from culture after CMV antigen stimulation. The receptors originated from a human donor in good health (CMV status not recorded). Some clones in this sample may be carry-over from other donors' samples. Each CDR3 is given with its conserved first and last residue. Fields, in order: D gene, clone size, V gene, J gene, CDR3 protein, CDR3 DNA. D genes are given only for firm matches. Part of the rows lack a size; the others show once, few, many or a class for expanded clones.

TRBD1,NA,TRBV12-3/TRBV12-4,TRBJ1-2,CAILETGEYGYTF,TGTGCCATTCTCGAGACAGGGGAGTATGGCTACACCTTC
NA,NA,TRBV2,TRBJ1-2,CAIQTGSRNGYTF,TGTGCCATCCAAACAGGGAGCAGGAATGGCTACACCTTC
NA,many,TRBV7-2,TRBJ1-5,CASSFRGSDQPQHF,TGTGCCAGCAGCTTCCGAGGATCTGATCAGCCCCAGCATTTT
NA,few,TRBV6-5,TRBJ2-1,CASSHDLLEQFF,TGTGCCAGCAGCCACGACCTATTGGAGCAGTTCTTC
NA,NA,TRBV7-9,TRBJ2-2,CASSLVRDMNTGELFF,TGTGCCAGCAGCTTAGTCCGGGACATGAACACCGGGGAGCTGTTTTTT
TRBD1,NA,TRBV19,TRBJ1-1,CASWDRGRTEAFF,TGTGCCTCTTGGGACAGGGGAAGGACTGAAGCTTTCTTT
NA,NA,TRBV27,TRBJ2-7,CASSAQGGAYEQYF,TGTGCCAGCAGCGCCCAAGGGGGGGCCTACGAGCAGTACTTC
NA,NA,TRBV5-1,TRBJ1-1,CASSLIMANTEAFF,TGCGCCAGCAGCTTGATTATGGCGAACACTGAAGCTTTCTTT
NA,NA,TRBV10-3,TRBJ1-1,CAISMTPNTEAFF,TGTGCCATCAGTATGACACCCAACACTGAAGCTTTCTTT
TRBD2,few,TRBV4-2,TRBJ2-5,CASGSGGARETQYF,TGTGCCAGCGGTAGCGGGGGGGCCCGGGAGACCCAGTACTTC
NA,NA,TRBV15,TRBJ2-2,CATSSLQRNTRELFF,TGTGCTACCAGCAGTTTACAGAGGAACACCAGGGAGCTGTTTTTT
NA,few,TRBV12-3/TRBV12-4,TRBJ2-7,CASSPSGGAGYEQYF,TGTGCCAGCAGTCCCTCCGGCGGGGCAGGGTACGAGCAGTACTTC
TRBD1,many,TRBV6-1,TRBJ2-1,CASSLDRVSYNEQFF,TGTGCCAGCAGCCTAGACAGGGTGTCCTACAATGAGCAGTTCTTC
TRBD1,NA,TRBV7-4,TRBJ2-2,CASSLAPGQEPTEYPKLNTGELFF,TGTGCCAGCAGCTTAGCGCCCGGACAGGAACCTACCGAATACCCTAAACTCAACACCGGGGAGCTGTTTTTT
NA,few,TRBV7-6,TRBJ2-7,CASSRPGTYEQYF,TGTGCCAGCAGCCGCCCGGGAACCTACGAGCAGTACTTC
TRBD1,NA,TRBV2,TRBJ2-7,CASLGQNYEQYF,TGTGCCAGCTTGGGACAGAACTACGAGCAGTACTTC
TRBD1,once,TRBV27,TRBJ1-6,CAIREGANSPLHF,TGTGCCATCCGAGAGGGGGCGAATTCACCCCTCCACTTT
TRBD1,NA,TRBV19,TRBJ2-5,CASSGQGPETQYF,TGTGCCAGTAGCGGACAGGGCCCAGAGACCCAGTACTTC
TRBD2,many,TRBV11-3,TRBJ2-3,CASSLGGTSSTDTQYF,TGTGCCAGCAGCTTGGGAGGGACGTCTAGCACAGATACGCAGTATTTT
NA,many,TRBV12-3/TRBV12-4,TRBJ1-2,CASSSQLPAGRVSGYTF,TGTGCCAGCAGTTCCCAGCTCCCCGCCGGTCGTGTAAGTGGCTACACCTTC
NA,few,TRBV7-2,TRBJ2-7,CASSSTGFDEQYF,TGTGCCAGCAGCTCAACAGGGTTCGACGAGCAGTACTTC
NA,NA,TRBV28,TRBJ1-1,CASGYQADTEAFF,TGTGCCAGCGGATACCAGGCGGACACTGAAGCTTTCTTT
NA,NA,TRBV27,TRBJ2-1,CASSFGGLSTHNEQFF,TGTGCCAGCAGTTTCGGGGGGCTATCCACACACAATGAGCAGTTCTTC
NA,NA,TRBV6-6,TRBJ1-5,CASSIYQPQHF,TGTGCCAGCAGCATCTATCAGCCCCAGCATTTT
NA,few,TRBV12-3/TRBV12-4,TRBJ2-3,CASSFYSTSTDTQYF,TGTGCCAGCAGTTTTTATTCGACTAGCACAGATACGCAGTATTTT